Given below is one T cell receptor beta chain in context. The source of the sample is a study of blood T cell repertoires in COVID-19. About the study: The United States, Italy and Spain supplied acute and convalescent COVID-19 samples. Sources were T cells, B-cell-depleted T cells, or PBMCs; the material itself was cDNA or gDNA.

In the study's own analysis: Quantification of nucleated cells was approximated via reference gene primer amplification. The data were produced by immunoSEQ multiplex PCR, yet TCRdb's version contains in-frame clones alone and is incomplete. D and trimming were read from the DNA, whereas the V and J calls and clone size are those reported in that table. The sample lists about 98,000 clones, around 81% seen once, with roughly 4% in the top ten. This CDR3 region has 14 residues. In germline, CDR1 is ENHRY, CDR2 SYGVKD. Trimming took off 0 bases at V and 6 bases at J, with 11 bases between the two ends.

This chain uses TRBV10-3 with TRBJ1-2; D is undetermined. Sequenced material: peripheral blood. This receptor was obtained from a man aged 60 to 75 with acute or convalescent COVID-19. CDR3 nucleotide sequence: TGTGCCATCAGTGAGTCGGGTAATAGCCATGGCTACACCTTC. Translated, it gives CAISESGNSHGYTF.